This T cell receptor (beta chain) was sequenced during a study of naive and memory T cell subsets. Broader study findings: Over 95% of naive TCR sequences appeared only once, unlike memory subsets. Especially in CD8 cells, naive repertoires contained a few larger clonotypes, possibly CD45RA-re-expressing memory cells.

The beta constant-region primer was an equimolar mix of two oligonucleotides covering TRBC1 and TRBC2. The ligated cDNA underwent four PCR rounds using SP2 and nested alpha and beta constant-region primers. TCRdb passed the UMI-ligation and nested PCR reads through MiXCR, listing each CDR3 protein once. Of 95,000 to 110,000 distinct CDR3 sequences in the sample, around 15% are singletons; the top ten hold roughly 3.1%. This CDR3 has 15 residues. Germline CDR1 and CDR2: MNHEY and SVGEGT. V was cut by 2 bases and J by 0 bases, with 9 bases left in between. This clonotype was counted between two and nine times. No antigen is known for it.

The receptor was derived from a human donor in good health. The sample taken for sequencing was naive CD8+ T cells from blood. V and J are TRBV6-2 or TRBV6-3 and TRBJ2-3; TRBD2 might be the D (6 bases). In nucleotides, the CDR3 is TGTGCCAGCAGTTACGGGGGGTCTAGCACAGATACGCAGTATTTT. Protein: CASSYGGSSTDTQYF.